These 13 T cell receptor beta chains originate from one sample sequenced in a study of blood T cell repertoires in COVID-19 (TCRdb year 2020). Libraries were built with the immunoSEQ multiplex PCR assay. TCRdb took over this immuneACCESS table, retaining in-frame rearrangements with V and J assigned. Such tables are incomplete; in checked studies, under half of the missing clones stem from an unresolved V gene, and the remainder is unexplained. This sample comprises roughly 38,000 clones, 85% of them detected only once. The top ten constitute around 4.8% of the sample. Sequencing was carried out using peripheral blood. Receptors originate from a man aged 45-65 years with active COVID-19.

This clone has a handful of counts. The chain carries TRBV28 and TRBJ1-5; TRBD1 aligns across 8 bases. The CDR3 sequence is 15 residues long. Losses at the gene ends were 4 bases for V and 0 bases for J; bases not matched to a gene: 2. The germline CDR1 and CDR2 sequences are MDHEN and SYDVKM. CDR3 bases: TGTGCCAGCAGTTCGGGACAGGATAGCAATCAGCCCCAGCATTTT. Translating gives CASSSGQDSNQPQHF.

The rearrangement uses TRBV5-1 and TRBJ1-2; 12 bases match TRBD1. The germline V gene has CDR1 SGHRS and CDR2 YFSETQ. J gave up 8 bases and V 4 bases, and 12 bases lay outside the gene matches. The CDR3 covers 16 residues. The CDR3 here is CASSEPGQGAYGGYTF. Here the CDR3 DNA reads TGCGCCAGCAGCGAACCGGGACAGGGGGCCTACGGCGGCTACACCTTC.

The J gene is TRBJ2-5, the V gene TRBV5-1; D is undetermined. The V gene lost 6 bases and the J gene lost 1 base, with 13 bases spanning the gap. The germline gives CDR1 SGHRS, CDR2 YFSETQ. This CDR3 is built from 14 residues. The CDR3 sequence: CASTFGGTQETQYF. For the CDR3, the DNA is TGCGCCAGCACCTTCGGCGGTACCCAAGAGACCCAGTACTTC.

This clone was observed once. The chain couples TRBV6-1 to TRBJ2-5; TRBD1 agrees at 9 bases. Germline V gene sequence: CDR1 MNHNS, CDR2 SASEGT. V gave up 4 bases and J gave up 2 bases; unmatched junction bases: 8. The CDR3 has 16 amino acids. The CDR3 region is CASSGQGQGVQETQYF. The CDR3 coding sequence is TGTGCCAGCAGTGGCCAGGGACAGGGCGTTCAAGAGACCCAGTACTTC.

The rearrangement uses TRBV5-6 and TRBJ1-2, with D maybe TRBD1 (5 bases). Germline CDR1 is SGHDT and CDR2 is YYEEEE. Trimming removed 5 bases at V and 6 bases at J, with 14 bases between. This CDR3 region has 13 residues. CDR3 DNA: TGTGCCAGCAGTTGGAGGGGCCCCCATGGCTACACCTTC. Translation gives CASSWRGPHGYTF.

V is TRBV15 and J is TRBJ2-1; 9 nucleotides align to TRBD2. Germline-derived CDR1 and CDR2 are LNHNV and YYDKDF (reference sequence). The CDR3 totals 17 residues. The V and J ends lost 3 bases and 6 bases, in that order; junction bases with no gene match: 12. The CDR3: CATSRPLGLAGTNEQFF. Here the CDR3 DNA reads TGTGCCACCAGCAGGCCCCTGGGACTAGCAGGTACCAATGAGCAGTTCTTC.

This chain's CDR3 is CASSYIPGPNTEAFF. The DNA of the CDR3 is TGTGCCAGCAGTTACATTCCAGGCCCGAACACTGAAGCTTTCTTT. The rearrangement uses TRBV6-2 or TRBV6-3 and TRBJ1-1, with D hard to call. Trimming removed 2 bases at V and 1 base at J, with 11 bases between. CDR3 length equals 15 residues. Germline lookup yields CDR1 MNHEY and CDR2 SVGEGT.

The chain has TRBV6-4 and TRBJ2-3, with 8 nucleotides matching TRBD2. Trimming took 2 bases from V and 5 from J; bases not matched to a gene: 9. The CDR3 is 16 residues long. CDR1 is MRHNA, CDR2 SNTAGT, per germline. The CDR3 region has the DNA TGTGCCAGCAGTGACGCGGGGGGCACGGGGGGAGATACGCAGTATTTT. Its protein is CASSDAGGTGGDTQYF.

This clone was counted only a few times. This rearrangement joins TRBV10-3 to TRBJ1-6; no clear D gene. The CDR3 covers 12 residues. The ends were cut back, 4 bases at V and 7 bases at J, with 5 bases in the middle. Germline V gene sequence: CDR1 ENHRY, CDR2 SYGVKD. The CDR3 nucleotides are TGTGCCATCAGTGCGGGGAATTCACCCCTCCACTTT. Translated: CAISAGNSPLHF.

V and J are TRBV5-1 and TRBJ1-1, with a weak D call TRBD1 (5 bases). This CDR3 spans 13 amino acids. CDR1 and CDR2 from the germline V gene are SGHRS and YFSETQ. Trimming shortened V by 3 bases and J by 8 bases, and 14 bases separated the two germline ends. CDR3 sequence: CASSSRGTVEAFF. The CDR3 nucleotides are TGCGCCAGCAGCTCCCGCGGGACGGTGGAAGCTTTCTTT.

This chain joins TRBV7-2 and TRBJ2-7; 8 bases are a match to TRBD2. The CDR3 spans 14 residues. The germline gives CDR1 SGHTA, CDR2 FQGNSA. Trimming took 5 bases from V and 1 from J; bases not matched to a gene: 4. The DNA for the CDR3 is TGTGCCAGCAGCATAACTAGCGGATCCTACGAGCAGTACTTC. Translating it yields CASSITSGSYEQYF.

The rearrangement uses TRBV5-1 and TRBJ2-1; 15 positions match TRBD2. With V trimmed by 3 bases and J by 7 bases, 5 bases remained unmatched. Germline V gene sequence: CDR1 SGHRS, CDR2 YFSETQ. The CDR3 length is 16 residues. Here the CDR3 reads CASSSRTSGGANEQFF. CDR3 DNA: TGCGCCAGCAGCTCCCGGACTAGCGGGGGGGCTAATGAGCAGTTCTTC.

The chain uses TRBV9 and TRBJ2-7, with TRBD2 as a possible D gene (6 bases). The germline CDR1 and CDR2 sequences are SGDLS and YYNGEE. The length of the CDR3 is 14 residues. Between the trimmed V and J ends, which lost 2 bases and 0 bases, there was a span of 9 bases. This CDR3 is CASSVRDSSYEQYF. As DNA, the CDR3 is TGTGCCAGCAGCGTCCGGGACTCCTCCTACGAGCAGTACTTC.